The subject of this entry is one T cell receptor beta chain. Its antigen is undetermined. The assay was immunoSEQ multiplex PCR, and TCRdb's table has in-frame clones only and misses some. The sample comprises roughly 68,000 clones, roughly 84% of which are singletons, and around 1.5% rests with the top ten. The data originate from a study of OX40 agonist ivuxolimab in advanced cancers. Study results and limitations: Low normalized T-cell clonal expansion was also seen in some nonresponders.

Anyone with autoimmune disease history or systemic immunosuppression was excluded. This CDR3 is built from 13 residues. Germline-derived CDR1 and CDR2 are SGHRS and YFSETQ. V lost 0 bases and J lost 5, with 9 bases in between. This TCR was sampled from an adult with an advanced solid tumor such as melanoma, head and neck, liver or kidney cancer. The chain combines TRBV5-1 with TRBJ2-7; no firm D call. The specimen comprised CD4+ or CD8+ T cells sorted from blood, sampled in a trial of the OX40 agonist ivuxolimab. The CDR3 DNA reads TGCGCCAGCAGCTTGGACTCGGACGACGAGCAGTACTTC. Its translation is CASSLDSDDEQYF.